Presented here are 27 T cell receptor beta chains from one specimen sequenced in a study of T cell changes during pregnancy in multiple sclerosis. Repertoires were generated with immunoSEQ multiplex PCR, while TCRdb's copy carries only in-frame clones and drops some. The sample lists more than 55,000 clones, 90% occurring once. Sequenced here: peripheral blood, sampled in the first trimester of pregnancy. The source of these receptors is a female donor in good health, enrolled as a control in a pregnancy study.

The gene calls are TRBV28 and TRBJ2-7, with D possibly matching TRBD1 (5 bases). CDR1 is MDHEN and CDR2 is SYDVKM in the germline V gene. The CDR3 contains 14 residues. V was shortened by 5 bases and J by 2 bases, with 13 bases between the two germline ends. CDR3 DNA: TGTGCCAGCAGTCCGCCAGGGCCAACCTACGAGCAGTACTTC. Residues: CASSPPGPTYEQYF.

The V gene is TRBV6-5, the J gene TRBJ1-6; the match to TRBD1 covers 9 bases. Per germline, CDR1 MNHEY and CDR2 SVGAGI. The CDR3 runs to 14 residues. The V and J ends lost 6 bases and 7 bases, in that order; junction bases with no gene match: 4. The CDR3 nucleotides read TGTGCCAGCAGGCCGACAGGGGGGAATTCACCCCTCCACTTT. Protein: CASRPTGGNSPLHF.

The chain combines TRBV6-5 with TRBJ1-1; D uncertain. This CDR3 region has 16 residues. CDR1 MNHEY and CDR2 SVGAGI come from the germline V gene. Trimming took off 0 bases at V and 0 bases at J, with 11 bases between the two ends. CDR3 protein: CASSYSLWLMNTEAFF. The CDR3 region has the DNA TGTGCCAGCAGTTACTCGCTGTGGCTCATGAACACTGAAGCTTTCTTT.

This chain joins TRBV27 and TRBJ1-2; TRBD1 aligns across 9 bases. Germline CDR1 MNHEY, CDR2 SMNVEV (reference sequence). This CDR3 comprises 15 residues. V shed 5 bases and J 0 bases; nucleotides not matched to a gene: 4. CDR3 in amino acids: CASSPDRGTNYGYTF. CDR3 sequence (DNA): TGTGCCAGCAGTCCGGACAGGGGCACTAACTATGGCTACACCTTC.

This clone has only one observation. The rearrangement links TRBV10-3 to TRBJ2-7; TRBD1 is a possible D gene (6 bases). The V end lost 3 bases, the J end lost 0 bases, and 9 bases lay between the germline ends. Germline V gene lookup returns CDR1 ENHRY and CDR2 SYGVKD. This CDR3 has 14 residues. The CDR3 coding sequence is TGTGCCATCAGTGATCCGACAGGCTCCTACGAGCAGTACTTC. As protein: CAISDPTGSYEQYF.

The genes are TRBV9 and TRBJ2-1; 7 positions match TRBD1. J gave up 6 bases and V 5 bases, and 11 bases lay outside the gene matches. CDR1 and CDR2 from the germline V gene are SGDLS and YYNGEE. This CDR3 has 15 amino acids. Here the CDR3 DNA reads TGTGCCAGCAGACCGACAGGGTCCCCCTCCAATGAGCAGTTCTTC. This translates into CASRPTGSPSNEQFF. The full variable domain, in which reference TRBV9 and TRBJ2-1 provide the parts outside the CDR3, is DSGVTQTPKHLITATGQRVTLRCSPRSGDLSVYWYQQSLDQGLQFLIQYYNGEERAKGNILERFSAQQFPDLHSELNLSSLELGDSALYFCASRPTGSPSNEQFFGPGTRLTVL.

J is TRBJ2-7 and V is TRBV10-2; D is possibly TRBD1 (6 bases). V lost 2 bases and J lost 4, with 6 bases in between. This CDR3 comprises 12 residues. Germline CDR1 and CDR2: WSHSY and SAAADI. This CDR3 reads CASSEGQYEQYF. The CDR3 DNA reads TGCGCCAGCAGTGAGGGACAGTACGAGCAGTACTTC.

The chain uses TRBV18 and TRBJ2-5; D may be TRBD1 (6 bases). This CDR3 is 16 amino acids long. Germline CDR1 KGHSH, CDR2 LQKENI. The V gene lost 3 bases and the J gene lost 0 bases, with 14 bases spanning the gap. The CDR3 reads CASSPHRQDDQETQYF. The CDR3 bases are TGTGCCAGCTCACCCCATAGACAGGACGACCAAGAGACCCAGTACTTC.

The chain joins TRBV29-1 to TRBJ2-7; the D is unclear. The CDR3 covers 12 residues. Trimming cost V 0 bases and J 5 bases, with 8 bases left between them. Germline V gene data show CDR1 as SQVTM and CDR2 as ANQGSEA. CDR3 DNA sequence: TGCAGCGTTGAAGACCCAAGCCACGAGCAGTACTTC. It is translated as CSVEDPSHEQYF.

The sample holds one count of this clone. The rearrangement joins TRBV14 to TRBJ1-1; D might be TRBD1 (6 bases). The ends were cut back, 0 bases at V and 3 bases at J, with 11 bases in the middle. The CDR3 has 15 amino acids. CDR1 SGHDN and CDR2 FVKESK come from the germline V gene. CDR3 residues: CASSQDGTFYTEAFF. CDR3 nucleotides: TGTGCCAGCAGCCAAGATGGGACATTCTACACTGAAGCTTTCTTT.

V usage is TRBV28 and J usage is TRBJ1-2; 8 nucleotides agree with TRBD1. J gave up 8 bases and V 6 bases, and 8 bases lay outside the gene matches. Germline-derived CDR1 and CDR2 are MDHEN and SYDVKM. This CDR3 comprises 13 residues. The chain's CDR3 is CASSPGGARGYTF. For the CDR3, the DNA is TGTGCCAGCAGCCCAGGGGGCGCGAGGGGCTACACCTTC.

Points on this clone: One junction end disagrees with the germline gene, perhaps due to a read error. The CDR3 sequence is CASSRRGMEPYF. The DNA of the CDR3 is TGTGCCAGCAGCCGCAGGGGTATGGAGCCGTACTTC. This chain uses TRBV5-8 with TRBJ2-7; possibly TRBD1 for D (6 bases). The germline gives CDR1 SGHTS, CDR2 YDEGEE. The CDR3 totals 12 residues.

V and J are TRBV15 and TRBJ1-5; weak D call: TRBD1 (5 bases). CDR3 length: 16 residues. In germline, CDR1 is LNHNV, CDR2 YYDKDF (reference sequence). V lost 1 base to trimming and J lost 2 bases, with 12 bases between them. The CDR3 sequence is CATSRAGVSGNQPQHF. The DNA of the CDR3 is TGTGCCACCAGCAGAGCGGGGGTGAGTGGCAATCAGCCCCAGCATTTT.

This rearrangement joins TRBV18 to TRBJ1-6; maybe TRBD1 (6 bases). Per the germline V gene, CDR1 is KGHSH and CDR2 is LQKENI. Trimming pared 5 bases from V and 9 bases from J, leaving 14 bases between. The CDR3 sequence is 14 residues long. The DNA for the CDR3 is TGTGCCAGCTCAGCCGACAGGATCGGTTCACCCCTCCACTTT. Its protein is CASSADRIGSPLHF.

The V call is TRBV13, the J call TRBJ2-7; D not resolved. CDR1 and CDR2 from the germline V gene are PRHDT and FYEKMQ (reference sequence). The CDR3 consists of 13 residues. Trimming shortened V by 5 bases and J by 3 bases, and 11 bases separated the two germline ends. CDR3 sequence reads: CASSQEVSYEQYF. CDR3 in DNA: TGTGCCAGCAGCCAAGAGGTGAGCTACGAGCAGTACTTC.

The rearrangement joins TRBV6-6 to TRBJ1-2, with a weak D call TRBD1 (6 bases). Per germline, CDR1 MNHNY and CDR2 SVGAGI (reference sequence). The CDR3 consists of 13 residues. Trimming took 5 bases from V and 8 from J, leaving 15 bases between them. CDR3 protein: CASSATGLEGYTF. DNA of the CDR3: TGTGCCAGCAGTGCAACAGGGTTGGAGGGCTACACCTTC.

The chain links TRBV7-2 to TRBJ2-7, with 7 bases lining up with TRBD2. J lost 1 base, V lost 0 bases, and 3 bases had no gene match. The V gene's germline CDR1 is SGHTA and CDR2 FQGNSA. The CDR3 totals 15 residues. In DNA, the CDR3 is TGTGCCAGCAGCTTAGCGGGAGGGTTGTCCTACGAGCAGTACTTC. Translation gives CASSLAGGLSYEQYF.

This rearrangement joins TRBV4-1 to TRBJ2-5, with TRBD2 matching 9 bases. V lost 0 bases and J lost 4; bases outside the gene matches: 6. Per the germline V gene, CDR1 is MGHRA and CDR2 is YSYEKL. This CDR3 has 16 residues. DNA for the CDR3: TGCGCCAGCAGCCAAGATCGAGGCGGGAGGGCAGAGACCCAGTACTTC. This translates into CASSQDRGGRAETQYF.

V usage is TRBV6-4 and J usage is TRBJ1-2; TRBD1 is a possible D gene (5 bases). Germline lookup yields CDR1 MRHNA and CDR2 SNTAGT. Trimming removed 3 bases from V and 7 bases from J, with 15 bases in between. The CDR3 is 14 residues long. The CDR3 region has the DNA TGTGCCAGCAGTGAAGTAGCAGGGCGTGCTGGCTACACCTTC. Translation: CASSEVAGRAGYTF.

The table lists this clone with a few counts. The chain recombines TRBV19 with TRBJ2-1; 9 nucleotides line up with TRBD2. Germline-derived CDR1 and CDR2 are LNHDA and SQIVND (reference sequence). V lost 7 bases, J lost 6 bases, and 10 bases stayed unmatched. CDR3 size: 15 residues. The CDR3 nucleotides are TGTGCCAGTACCCAGGGGGTAGCGGGAGCCAATGAGCAGTTCTTC. Translated: CASTQGVAGANEQFF.

The chain uses TRBV27 and TRBJ2-3, with TRBD1 identical over 7 bases. CDR3 length: 15 residues. Germline V CDR1 and CDR2: MNHEY, SMNVEV (reference sequence). V dropped 7 bases and J dropped 1; count of bases not matched to a gene: 8. This CDR3 is CASILRGPRTDTQYF. CDR3 in DNA: TGTGCCAGCATCCTAAGGGGGCCTCGCACAGATACGCAGTATTTT.

The J gene is TRBJ1-1, the V gene TRBV6-5; D call uncertain. In germline, CDR1 is MNHEY, CDR2 SVGAGI. The CDR3 is 16 amino acids. V dropped 0 bases and J dropped 4 bases, with 15 bases sitting between them. The CDR3 loop is CASSYSETHGGTEAFF. The DNA of the CDR3 is TGTGCCAGCAGTTACTCCGAGACCCACGGCGGCACTGAAGCTTTCTTT.

The V call is TRBV9, the J call TRBJ2-5; TRBD1 might be the D (5 bases). CDR1 SGDLS and CDR2 YYNGEE come from the germline V gene. This CDR3 is 13 amino acids long. The V end lost 2 bases, the J end lost 6 bases, and 11 bases lay between the germline ends. This CDR3 reads CASSVGLDKTQYF. The CDR3 DNA reads as TGTGCCAGCAGCGTCGGGCTGGACAAGACCCAGTACTTC. The variable domain in full, completed from reference TRBV9 and TRBJ2-5, reads DSGVTQTPKHLITATGQRVTLRCSPRSGDLSVYWYQQSLDQGLQFLIQYYNGEERAKGNILERFSAQQFPDLHSELNLSSLELGDSALYFCASSVGLDKTQYFGPGTRLLVL.

The chain links TRBV6-5 to TRBJ1-2; TRBD1 matches 7 bases. Germline V gene sequence: CDR1 MNHEY, CDR2 SVGAGI. The junction had 4 bases not matched to a gene; V was cut back by 7 bases and J by 2 bases. The CDR3 spans 13 residues. The CDR3 reads CASTPGQNYGYTF. CDR3 nucleotide sequence: TGTGCCAGCACCCCGGGACAGAACTATGGCTACACCTTC.

In this sample, this clone turned up once. This chain uses TRBV11-3 with TRBJ2-7; 7 bases align to TRBD1. The germline CDR1 and CDR2 sequences are SGHNT and YENEEA. Unmatched junction bases numbered 15, after V lost 5 bases and J lost 5 bases. The CDR3 extends over 16 amino acids. The DNA for the CDR3 is TGTGCCAGCAGCAAAAGGACAGGTTGGGGCCACCACGAGCAGTACTTC. This codes for CASSKRTGWGHHEQYF.

J is TRBJ1-1 and V is TRBV5-6; no clear D. Germline CDR1 SGHDT, CDR2 YYEEEE. Trimming cost V 0 bases and J 0 bases, with 9 bases left between them. The CDR3 runs 15 residues. The CDR3 DNA reads as TGTGCCAGCAGCTTGGAAGTCGGTATGAACACTGAAGCTTTCTTT. Amino acids: CASSLEVGMNTEAFF.

This clone was observed a few times. This chain uses TRBV18 with TRBJ1-1; the D is unclear. Looked up from germline, CDR1 is KGHSH and CDR2 is LQKENI. The CDR3 runs 13 residues. Between the trimmed V and J ends, which lost 3 bases and 2 bases, there was a span of 7 bases. CDR3 protein: CASSPRLNTEAFF. Here the CDR3 DNA reads TGTGCCAGCTCACCGCGGCTTAACACTGAAGCTTTCTTT.